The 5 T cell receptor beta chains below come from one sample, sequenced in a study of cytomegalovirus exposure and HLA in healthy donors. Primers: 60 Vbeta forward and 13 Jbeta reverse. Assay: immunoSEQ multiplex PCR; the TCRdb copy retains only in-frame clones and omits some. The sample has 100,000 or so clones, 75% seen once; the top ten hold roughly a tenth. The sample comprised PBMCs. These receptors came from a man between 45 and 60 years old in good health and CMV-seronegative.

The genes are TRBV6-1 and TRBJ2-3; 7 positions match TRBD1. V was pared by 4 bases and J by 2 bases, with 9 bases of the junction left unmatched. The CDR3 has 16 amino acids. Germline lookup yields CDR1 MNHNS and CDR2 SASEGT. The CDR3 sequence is CASSGGTATFTDTQYF. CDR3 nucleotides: TGTGCCAGCAGTGGAGGGACAGCTACCTTCACAGATACGCAGTATTTT.

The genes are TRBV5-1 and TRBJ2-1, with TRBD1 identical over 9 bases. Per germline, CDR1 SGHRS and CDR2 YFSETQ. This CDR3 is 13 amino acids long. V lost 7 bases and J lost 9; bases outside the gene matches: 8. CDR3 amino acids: CASAGTGTSEQFF. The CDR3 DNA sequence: TGCGCCAGCGCCGGGACAGGGACGAGTGAGCAGTTCTTC.

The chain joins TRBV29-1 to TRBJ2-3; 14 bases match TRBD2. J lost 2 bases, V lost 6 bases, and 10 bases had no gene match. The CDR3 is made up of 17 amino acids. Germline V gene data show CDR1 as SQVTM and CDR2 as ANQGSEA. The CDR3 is CSVTGGLAGEYTDTQYF. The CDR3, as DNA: TGCAGCGTCACCGGGGGACTAGCGGGAGAGTACACAGATACGCAGTATTTT.

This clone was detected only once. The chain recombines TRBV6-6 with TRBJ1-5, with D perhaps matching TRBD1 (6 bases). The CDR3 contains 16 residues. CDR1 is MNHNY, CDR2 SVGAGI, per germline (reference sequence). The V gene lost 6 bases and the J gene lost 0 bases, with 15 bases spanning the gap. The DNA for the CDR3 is TGTGCCAGCAGATCCGGGACACCTTATAGCAATCAGCCCCAGCATTTT. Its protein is CASRSGTPYSNQPQHF.

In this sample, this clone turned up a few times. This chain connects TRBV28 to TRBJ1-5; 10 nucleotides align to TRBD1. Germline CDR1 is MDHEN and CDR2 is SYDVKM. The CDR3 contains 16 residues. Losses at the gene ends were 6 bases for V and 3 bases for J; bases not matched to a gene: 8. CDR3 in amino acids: CASRLRTGGDNQPQHF. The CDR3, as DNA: TGTGCCAGCAGACTTAGGACAGGGGGGGACAATCAGCCCCAGCATTTT.